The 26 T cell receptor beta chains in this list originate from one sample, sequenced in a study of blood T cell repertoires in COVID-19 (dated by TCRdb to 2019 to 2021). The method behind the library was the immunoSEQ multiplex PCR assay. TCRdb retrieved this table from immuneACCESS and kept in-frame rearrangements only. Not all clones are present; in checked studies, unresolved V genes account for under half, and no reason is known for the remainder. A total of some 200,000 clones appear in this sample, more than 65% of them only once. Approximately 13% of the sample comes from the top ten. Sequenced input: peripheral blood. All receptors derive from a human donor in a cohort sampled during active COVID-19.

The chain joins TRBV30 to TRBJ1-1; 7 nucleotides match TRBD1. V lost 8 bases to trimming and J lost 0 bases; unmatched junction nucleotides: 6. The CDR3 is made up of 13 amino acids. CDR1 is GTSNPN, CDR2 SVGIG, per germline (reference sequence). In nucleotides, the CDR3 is TGTGCCCGCGAGGGGGCCATGAACACTGAAGCTTTCTTT. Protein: CAREGAMNTEAFF.

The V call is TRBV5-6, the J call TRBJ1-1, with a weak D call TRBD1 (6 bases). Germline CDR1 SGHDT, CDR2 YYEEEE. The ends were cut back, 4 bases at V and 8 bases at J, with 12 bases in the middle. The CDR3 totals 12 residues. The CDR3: CASSGGGPEAFF. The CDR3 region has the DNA TGTGCCAGCAGCGGCGGGGGGCCGGAAGCTTTCTTT.

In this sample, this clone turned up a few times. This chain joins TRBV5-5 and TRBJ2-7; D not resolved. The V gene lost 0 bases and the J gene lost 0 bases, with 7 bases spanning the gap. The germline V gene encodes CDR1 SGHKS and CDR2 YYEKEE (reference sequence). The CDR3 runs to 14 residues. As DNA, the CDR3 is TGTGCCAGCAGCTTGGAGAGGTACTCCTACGAGCAGTACTTC. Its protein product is CASSLERYSYEQYF.

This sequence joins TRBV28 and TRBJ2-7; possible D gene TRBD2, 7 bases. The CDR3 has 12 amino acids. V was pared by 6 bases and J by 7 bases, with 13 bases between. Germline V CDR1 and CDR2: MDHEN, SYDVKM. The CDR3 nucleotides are TGTGCCAGCAGGGGGGGGCTGAAGGAGCAGTACTTC. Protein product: CASRGGLKEQYF.

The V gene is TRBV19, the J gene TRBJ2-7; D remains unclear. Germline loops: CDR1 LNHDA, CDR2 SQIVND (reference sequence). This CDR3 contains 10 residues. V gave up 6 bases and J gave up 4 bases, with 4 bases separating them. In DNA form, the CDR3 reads TGTGCCAGTAGCCGGTACGAGCAGTACTTC. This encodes CASSRYEQYF. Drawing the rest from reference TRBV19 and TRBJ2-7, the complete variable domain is DGGITQSPKYLFRKEGQNVTLSCEQNLNHDAMYWYRQDPGQGLRLIYYSQIVNDFQKGDIAEGYSVSREKKESFPLTVTSAQKNPTAFYLCASSRYEQYFGPGTRLTVT.

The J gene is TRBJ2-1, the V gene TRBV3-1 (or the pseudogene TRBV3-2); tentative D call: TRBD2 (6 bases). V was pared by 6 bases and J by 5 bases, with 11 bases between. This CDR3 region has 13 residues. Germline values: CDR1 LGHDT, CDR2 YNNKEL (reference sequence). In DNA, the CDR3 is TGTGCCAGCAGTCTCCGGGAGAACAATGAGCAGTTCTTC. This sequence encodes CASSLRENNEQFF.

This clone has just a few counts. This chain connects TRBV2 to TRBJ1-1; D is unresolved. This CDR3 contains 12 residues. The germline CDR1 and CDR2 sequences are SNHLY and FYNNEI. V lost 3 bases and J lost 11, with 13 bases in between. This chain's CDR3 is CASSDFRGSAFF. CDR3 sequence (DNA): TGTGCCAGCAGTGATTTTCGGGGATCGGCTTTCTTT.

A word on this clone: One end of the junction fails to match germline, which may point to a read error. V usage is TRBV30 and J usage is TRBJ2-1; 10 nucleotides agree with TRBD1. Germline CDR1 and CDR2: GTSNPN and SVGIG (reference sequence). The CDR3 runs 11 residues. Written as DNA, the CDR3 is TGTGCCTGGAATAGACAGGGGGCGTATCTCTTC. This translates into CAWNRQGAYLF.

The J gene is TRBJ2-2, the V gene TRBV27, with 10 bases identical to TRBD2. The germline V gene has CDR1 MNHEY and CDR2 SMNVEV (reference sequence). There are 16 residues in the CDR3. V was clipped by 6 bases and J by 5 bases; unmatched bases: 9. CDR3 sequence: CASSRTMTSGTGELFF. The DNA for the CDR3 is TGTGCCAGCAGCCGGACAATGACTAGCGGGACCGGGGAGCTGTTTTTT.

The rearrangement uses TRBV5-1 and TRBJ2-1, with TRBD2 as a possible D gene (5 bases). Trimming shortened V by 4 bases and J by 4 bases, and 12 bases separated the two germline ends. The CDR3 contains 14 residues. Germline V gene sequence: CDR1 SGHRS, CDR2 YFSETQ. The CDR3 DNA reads TGCGCCAGCAGCCAGGCAGGAGGATACAATGAGCAGTTCTTC. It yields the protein CASSQAGGYNEQFF.

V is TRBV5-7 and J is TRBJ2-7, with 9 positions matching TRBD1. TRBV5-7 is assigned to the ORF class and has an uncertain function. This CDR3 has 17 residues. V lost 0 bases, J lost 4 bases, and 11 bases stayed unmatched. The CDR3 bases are TGTGCCAGCAGCTTGGCCGGACCCCGGGACAGGGCTTACGAGCAGTACTTC. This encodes CASSLAGPRDRAYEQYF.

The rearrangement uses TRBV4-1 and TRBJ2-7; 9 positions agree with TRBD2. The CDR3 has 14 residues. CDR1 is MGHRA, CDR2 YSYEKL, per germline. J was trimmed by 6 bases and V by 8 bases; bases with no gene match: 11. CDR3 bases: TGCGCCAGCTGGGGGGGCGGGAGGGCCCGCGAGCAGTACTTC. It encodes CASWGGGRAREQYF.

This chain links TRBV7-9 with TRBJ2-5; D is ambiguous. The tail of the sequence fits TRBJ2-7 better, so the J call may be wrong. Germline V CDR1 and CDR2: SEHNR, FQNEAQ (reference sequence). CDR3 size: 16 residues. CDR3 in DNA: TGTGCCAGCAGCCTATCCGGTTCGGTCAAACCCTACGAGCAGTACTTC. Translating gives CASSLSGSVKPYEQYF.

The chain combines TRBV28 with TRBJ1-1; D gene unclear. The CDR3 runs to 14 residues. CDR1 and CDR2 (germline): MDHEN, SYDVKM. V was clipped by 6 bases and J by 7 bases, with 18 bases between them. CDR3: CASRNGGSRGEAFF. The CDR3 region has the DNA TGTGCCAGCAGGAACGGAGGGAGTCGTGGTGAAGCTTTCTTT.

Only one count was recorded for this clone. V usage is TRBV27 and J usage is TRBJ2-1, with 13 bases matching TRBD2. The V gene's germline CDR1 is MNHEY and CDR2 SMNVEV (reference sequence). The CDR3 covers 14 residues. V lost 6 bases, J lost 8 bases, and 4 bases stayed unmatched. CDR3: CASRGLAGVDEQFF. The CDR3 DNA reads TGTGCCAGCAGAGGACTAGCGGGAGTCGATGAGCAGTTCTTC.

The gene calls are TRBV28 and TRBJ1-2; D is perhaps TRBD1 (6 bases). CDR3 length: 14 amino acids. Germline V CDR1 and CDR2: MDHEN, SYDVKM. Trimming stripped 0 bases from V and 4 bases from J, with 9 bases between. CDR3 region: CASSLWPGAYGYTF. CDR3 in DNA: TGTGCCAGCAGTTTATGGCCAGGGGCCTATGGCTACACCTTC.

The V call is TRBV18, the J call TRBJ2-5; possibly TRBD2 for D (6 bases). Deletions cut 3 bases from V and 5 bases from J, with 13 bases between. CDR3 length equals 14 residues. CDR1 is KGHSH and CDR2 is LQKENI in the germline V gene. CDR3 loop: CASSPQTSPETQYF. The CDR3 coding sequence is TGTGCCAGCTCACCGCAGACTAGTCCCGAGACCCAGTACTTC.

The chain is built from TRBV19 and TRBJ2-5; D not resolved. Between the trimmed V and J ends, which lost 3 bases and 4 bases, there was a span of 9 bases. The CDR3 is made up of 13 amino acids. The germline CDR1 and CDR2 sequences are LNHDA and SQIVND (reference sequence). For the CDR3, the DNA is TGTGCCAGTAGTATCCGAGGTAGAGAGACCCAGTACTTC. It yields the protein CASSIRGRETQYF.

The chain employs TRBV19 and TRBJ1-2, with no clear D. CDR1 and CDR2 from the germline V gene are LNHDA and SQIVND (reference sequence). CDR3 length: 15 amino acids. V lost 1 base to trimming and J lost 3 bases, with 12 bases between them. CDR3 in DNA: TGTGCCAGTAGTATAGTACTCACTCTTGACTATGGCTACACCTTC. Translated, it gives CASSIVLTLDYGYTF.

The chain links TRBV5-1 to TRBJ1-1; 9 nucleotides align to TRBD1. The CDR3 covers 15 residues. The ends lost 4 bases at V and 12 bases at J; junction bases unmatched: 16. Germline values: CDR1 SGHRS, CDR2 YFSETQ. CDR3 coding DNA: TGCGCCAGCAGCCTCGAACCCTTTAGGGACAGGGAATCTTTCTTT. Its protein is CASSLEPFRDRESFF.

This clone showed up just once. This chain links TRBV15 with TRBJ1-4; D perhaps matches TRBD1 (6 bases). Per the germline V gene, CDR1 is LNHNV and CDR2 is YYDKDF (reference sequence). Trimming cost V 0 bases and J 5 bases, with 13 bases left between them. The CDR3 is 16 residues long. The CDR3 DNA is TGTGCCACCAGCAGAGATTCCGGGGGGCTGAATGAAAAACTGTTTTTT. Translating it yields CATSRDSGGLNEKLFF.

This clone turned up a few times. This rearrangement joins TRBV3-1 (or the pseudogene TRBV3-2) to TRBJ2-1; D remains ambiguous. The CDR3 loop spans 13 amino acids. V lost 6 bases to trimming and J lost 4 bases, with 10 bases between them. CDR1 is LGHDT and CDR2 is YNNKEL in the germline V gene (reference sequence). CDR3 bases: TGTGCCAGCAGTCGGTCACAGTACAATGAGCAGTTCTTC. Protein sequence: CASSRSQYNEQFF.

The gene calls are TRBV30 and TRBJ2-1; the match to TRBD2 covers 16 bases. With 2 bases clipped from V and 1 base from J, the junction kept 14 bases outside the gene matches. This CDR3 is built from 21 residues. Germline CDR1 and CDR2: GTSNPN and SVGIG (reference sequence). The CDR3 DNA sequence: TGTGCCTGGAGTTCACGGATGGGACTAGCGGGAGGGCCGGGTTCCTACAATGAGCAGTTCTTC. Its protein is CAWSSRMGLAGGPGSYNEQFF.

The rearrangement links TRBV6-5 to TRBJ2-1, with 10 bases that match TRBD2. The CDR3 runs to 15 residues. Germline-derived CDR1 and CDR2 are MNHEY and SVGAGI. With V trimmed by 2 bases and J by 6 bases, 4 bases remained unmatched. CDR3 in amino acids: CASSYGLAGVNEQFF. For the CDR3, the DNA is TGTGCCAGCAGTTACGGGCTAGCGGGGGTCAATGAGCAGTTCTTC.

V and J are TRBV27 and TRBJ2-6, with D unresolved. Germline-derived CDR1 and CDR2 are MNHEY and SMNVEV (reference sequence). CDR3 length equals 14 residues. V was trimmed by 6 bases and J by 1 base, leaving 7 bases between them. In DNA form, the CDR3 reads TGTGCCAGCAGAATCTTTTCTGGGGCCAACGTCCTGACTTTC. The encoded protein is CASRIFSGANVLTF.

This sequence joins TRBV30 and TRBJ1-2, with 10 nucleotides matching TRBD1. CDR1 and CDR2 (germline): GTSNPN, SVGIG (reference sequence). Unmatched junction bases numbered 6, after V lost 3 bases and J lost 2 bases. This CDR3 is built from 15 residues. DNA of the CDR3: TGTGCCTGGAGGGGCAGACAGGGGGCGAACTATGGCTACACCTTC. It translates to CAWRGRQGANYGYTF.